Given below is one TCR beta chain in context. These data originate in a study of blood T cell repertoires in COVID-19. Study context: From T cells, B-cell-depleted T cells, or PBMCs came the material, which was cDNA or gDNA.

Sequencing was performed with immunoSEQ multiplex PCR; in TCRdb, only in-frame clones are kept and a portion is missing. The sample lists more than 300,000 clones, 80% to 90% occurring once. Sequences were obtained from peripheral blood. The source is a woman in her fifties or sixties with COVID-19, enrolled during active disease.

The CDR3 reads CASSEPGGIFGNQPQHF. The CDR3 region has the DNA TGCGCCAGCAGTGAGCCAGGGGGCATATTTGGCAATCAGCCCCAGCATTTT. This sequence joins TRBV10-1 and TRBJ1-5; 8 bases map to TRBD1. Germline assignment: CDR1 WNHNN and CDR2 SYGVQD (reference sequence). CDR3 size: 17 residues. The ends lost 2 bases at V and 2 bases at J; junction bases unmatched: 8.